This T cell receptor beta chain appears in the sequencing data of a study of CD8 T cells in ankylosing spondylitis. Findings and limits, study-wide: Ankylosing spondylitis blood appeared to be characterized by a TCR beta motif of several highly homologous variants.

In germline, CDR1 is DFQATT, CDR2 SNEGSKA (reference sequence). Between the trimmed V and J ends, which lost 2 bases and 2 bases, there was a span of 10 bases. The CDR3 is made up of 13 amino acids. The sample holds a few counts of this clonotype. Its antigen is not known. A quantitative 5'-RACE method, one with molecular barcodes, was used to make TCR beta libraries. TCRdb analysed the 5' RACE reads with MiXCR anew, one entry per CDR3 protein. The sample contains under 250,000 distinct CDR3 sequences, roughly a third of which appear only once. The rearrangement links TRBV20-1 to TRBJ2-7, with D possibly TRBD2 on 6 matching bases. Sequencing input: blood, either unsorted or a sorted T cell fraction (not recorded which). This clonotype originated in a male donor with ankylosing spondylitis or in good health (not recorded which). The DNA of the CDR3 is TGCAGTGCTAGACCGGACTATCCCTACGAGCAGTACTTC. It codes for CSARPDYPYEQYF.